This T cell receptor (beta chain) was obtained from a study of blood T cell repertoires in COVID-19. V lost 6 bases and J lost 5, with 17 bases in between. The CDR3 spans 15 residues. Germline assignment: CDR1 MNHEY and CDR2 SMNVEV (reference sequence). Using immunoSEQ multiplex PCR, the repertoire was profiled, and TCRdb retains in-frame clones only, with some absent. The sample carries some 200,000 clones, 70% to 90% recorded once. This clone occurred once. The sequenced sample was PBMCs or T cells enriched from blood (not recorded which). V and J are TRBV27 and TRBJ1-5; perhaps TRBD1 as D (5 bases). This TCR came from a woman in her 50s in a cohort exposed to, infected with or recovered from COVID-19 (not recorded which). CDR3 sequence: CASSRAGLGDQPQHF. The CDR3, as DNA: TGTGCCAGCAGCCGAGCGGGGCTAGGGGATCAGCCCCAGCATTTT.